Following are 3 T cell receptor beta chains from one sample sequenced in a study of CD8 T cells in Susac syndrome (dated by TCRdb to the late 2010s). Library prep was done by the immunoSEQ multiplex PCR assay. RNA was extracted using the RNeasy kit, and about 0.45 to 1 ug of the RNA was reverse transcribed with random hexamers. TCRdb reworked the public reads: Q25 trimming with fastp, MiXCR clone assembly, productive beta chains retained. Here each entry gathers all rows of one CDR3 protein and keeps the most common genes and DNA. This sample lists some 120,000 distinct CDR3 sequences; over 90% were detected once. The ten most abundant clones make up over 0.1% of the sample. Sequenced sample: CD4+ T cells from PBMCs. Source of these receptors: a human donor in good health.

V and J are TRBV3-1 and TRBJ2-5; 10 bases are shared with TRBD2. Germline CDR1 and CDR2: LGHDT and YNNKEL (reference sequence). Germline trimming cut 4 bases from V and 3 bases from J; bases unmatched to any gene: 11. CDR3 length: 17 amino acids. The CDR3 nucleotides are TGTGCCAGCAGCCCCACTGGGGGGACTAGCGTGGAAGAGACCCAGTACTTC. Its protein product is CASSPTGGTSVEETQYF.

The table lists this clonotype with a count of one. J is TRBJ2-7 and V is TRBV2; TRBD2 is a possible D gene (6 bases). Germline-derived CDR1 and CDR2 are SNHLY and FYNNEI. The CDR3 contains 11 residues. V lost 8 bases to trimming and J lost 7 bases, with 12 bases between them. The CDR3 spells CASHNRGEQYF. CDR3 nucleotide sequence: TGTGCCAGCCACAACCGGGGGGAGCAGTACTTC.

The chain combines TRBV29-1 with TRBJ1-2, with TRBD1 matching over 7 bases. Germline CDR1 and CDR2: SQVTM and ANQGSEA. The CDR3 is 11 residues long. J lost 6 bases, V lost 4 bases, and 2 bases had no gene match. The CDR3 spells CSVGQGDGYTF. The CDR3 DNA follows: TGCAGCGTTGGACAGGGAGATGGCTACACCTTC.